This T cell receptor (beta chain) was captured by sequencing in a study of blood T cells in healthy people across ages. Findings and caveats of the study: Both naive CD4+ cell counts and diversity were greater in long-lived donors than in aged donors.

Using a J-beta primer mix together with a sample-barcoded 5' primer, a second PCR was run for roughly 7 to 12 cycles. MiXCR, run by TCRdb on the 5' RACE reads, gives a single entry per CDR3 protein. The sample lists hundreds of thousands of distinct CDR3 sequences, around 43% occurring once. The study recruited healthy Caucasian donors from Russia who were aged about 6 to 100. This CDR3 region has 11 residues. CDR1 and CDR2 from the germline V gene are KGHSH and LQKENI. Trimming cost V 3 bases and J 9 bases, with 6 bases left between them. Comments on this clonotype: No antigen is known for it.

Sequenced material: blood. V gene TRBV18 combines with J gene TRBJ2-1; D remains ambiguous. The source is a man between 60 and 75 years old in good health. The CDR3 DNA follows: TGTGCCAGCTCACCTAGGATTGAGCAGTTCTTC. Amino acid sequence: CASSPRIEQFF.